One and the same sample provided the 20 T cell receptor beta chains below, sequenced in a study of cytomegalovirus exposure and HLA in healthy donors (dated by TCRdb to about 2017). Receptor amplification or capture employed the immunoSEQ multiplex PCR assay. For the multiplex PCR, a mixture combining 60 forward primers for TCR Vbeta segments and 13 reverse primers for TCR Jbeta segments was used. TCRdb obtained this table from immuneACCESS and retained in-frame rearrangements with V and J assigned. These tables miss some clones; where compared with another copy, unresolved V genes account for less than half of the shortfall, and the remainder is unexplained. Recorded for this sample are almost 85,000 clones; approximately 78% of them occurred a single time. The ten most abundant clones make up just under 2.5% of the sample. The specimen sequenced was PBMCs. These TCRs come from a male donor in good health and CMV-seropositive.

The chain joins TRBV29-1 to TRBJ1-2; 8 nucleotides match TRBD1. V dropped 6 bases and J dropped 8; count of bases not matched to a gene: 11. This CDR3 is built from 13 residues. The germline gives CDR1 SQVTM, CDR2 ANQGSEA. The CDR3 DNA reads TGCAGCGTGCCGGGACAGGCCGTACAGGGCTACACCTTC. Encoded protein: CSVPGQAVQGYTF. The whole variable domain, filled in from reference TRBV29-1 and TRBJ1-2, reads SAVISQKPSRDICQRGTSLTIQCQVDSQVTMMFWYRQQPGQSLTLIATANQGSEATYESGFVIDKFPISRPNLTFSTLTVSNMSPEDSSIYLCSVPGQAVQGYTFGSGTRLTVV.

This rearrangement joins TRBV30 to TRBJ2-5; TRBD2 matches 9 bases. The germline gives CDR1 GTSNPN, CDR2 SVGIG (reference sequence). The CDR3 contains 16 residues. V trimming: 3 bases; J trimming: 2 bases; junction bases outside the gene matches: 10. The CDR3 spells CAWSVGLAGLQETQYF. DNA for the CDR3: TGTGCCTGGAGCGTAGGGCTAGCGGGATTGCAAGAGACCCAGTACTTC. The full variable domain, in which reference TRBV30 and TRBJ2-5 provide the parts outside the CDR3, is SQTIHQWPATLVQPVGSPLSLECTVEGTSNPNLYWYRQAAGRGLQLLFYSVGIGQISSEVPQNLSASRPQDRQFILSSKKLLLSDSGFYLCAWSVGLAGLQETQYFGPGTRLLVL.

This chain links TRBV5-1 with TRBJ2-3; 7 nucleotides match TRBD2. V dropped 4 bases and J dropped 4; count of bases not matched to a gene: 6. Germline loops: CDR1 SGHRS, CDR2 YFSETQ. CDR3 size: 14 residues. The CDR3 DNA reads TGCGCCAGCAGCCCCCGGGGGAGGGCAGATACGCAGTATTTT. Translation gives CASSPRGRADTQYF.

This clone was observed once. The gene calls are TRBV4-1 and TRBJ2-2; a possible D gene is TRBD1 (5 bases). V was clipped by 9 bases and J by 7 bases, with 9 bases between them. Germline V CDR1 and CDR2: MGHRA, YSYEKL. CDR3 length: 11 residues. The CDR3 is CASKGRGELFF. CDR3 DNA sequence: TGCGCCAGTAAGGGGCGCGGGGAGCTGTTTTTT.

The DNA for the CDR3 is TGTGCCAGCCAGGGTAGACAGGCAAAGGATGAGCAGTTCTTC. Translation: CASQGRQAKDEQFF. The rearrangement links TRBV2 to TRBJ2-1, with a possible D match to TRBD1 (6 bases). V was clipped by 8 bases and J by 8 bases, with 19 bases between them. The CDR3 totals 14 residues. Germline CDR1 is SNHLY and CDR2 is FYNNEI.

The CDR3 DNA reads as TGTGCCAGCAGCCGAACGACTAGCGGGCGATTTAGCACAGATACGCAGTATTTT. Translated: CASSRTTSGRFSTDTQYF. The chain links TRBV7-2 to TRBJ2-3; 10 bases map to TRBD2. Looked up from germline, CDR1 is SGHTA and CDR2 is FQGNSA. This CDR3 is 18 amino acids long. Unmatched junction bases numbered 11, after V lost 5 bases and J lost 0 bases.

The chain carries TRBV6-4 and TRBJ2-1; a weak D match, TRBD2 (5 bases). This CDR3 has 14 amino acids. Trimming cost V 4 bases and J 0 bases, with 7 bases left between them. Germline assignment: CDR1 MRHNA and CDR2 SNTAGT. The CDR3 is CASSVGSSYNEQFF. CDR3 nucleotides: TGTGCCAGCAGTGTTGGGAGCTCCTACAATGAGCAGTTCTTC.

The DNA of the CDR3 is TGTGCCAGCAGCTCTTACTCCCTACTAACGCCCTCCTACGAGCAGTACTTC. Encoded protein: CASSSYSLLTPSYEQYF. The chain joins TRBV11-2 to TRBJ2-7; D ambiguous. CDR3 length: 17 amino acids. CDR1 and CDR2 (germline): SGHAT, FQNNGV. The V and J ends lost 4 bases and 0 bases respectively, with 19 bases between them.

The rearrangement uses TRBV6-1 and TRBJ1-4; maybe TRBD1 (6 bases). Looked up from germline, CDR1 is MNHNS and CDR2 is SASEGT. Trimming left V 1 base short and J 8 bases short, with 14 bases between. This CDR3 is 15 amino acids long. CDR3 DNA: TGTGCCAGCAGTGAAGGGGATTGGGGGCGGGAAAAACTGTTTTTT. It codes for CASSEGDWGREKLFF.

This clone showed up just a few times. The genes are TRBV5-1 and TRBJ2-7, with 9 bases aligning to TRBD1. There are 15 residues in the CDR3. V shed 1 base and J 9 bases; nucleotides not matched to a gene: 11. Germline V gene lookup returns CDR1 SGHRS and CDR2 YFSETQ. CDR3 amino acids: CASSLSGTGSGVQYF. CDR3 coding DNA: TGCGCCAGCAGCTTGTCCGGGACAGGGTCCGGGGTGCAGTACTTC. Supplemented by reference TRBV5-1 and TRBJ2-7, the full variable domain reads KAGVTQTPRYLIKTRGQQVTLSCSPISGHRSVSWYQQTPGQGLQFLFEYFSETQRNKGNFPGRFSGRQFSNSRSEMNVSTLELGDSALYLCASSLSGTGSGVQYFGPGTRLTVT.

The rearrangement links TRBV6-5 to TRBJ2-2; the D gene is possibly TRBD1 (5 bases). Trimming removed 3 bases at V and 9 bases at J, with 14 bases between. This CDR3 has 14 residues. Germline V gene data show CDR1 as MNHEY and CDR2 as SVGAGI. CDR3: CASSYAQGARELFF. DNA of the CDR3: TGTGCCAGCAGTTATGCTCAAGGGGCTCGGGAGCTGTTTTTT.

The rearrangement uses TRBV9 and TRBJ2-2; D remains ambiguous. The V gene's germline CDR1 is SGDLS and CDR2 YYNGEE. Trimming cost V 4 bases and J 0 bases, with 10 bases left between them. The CDR3 is 15 amino acids. CDR3 residues: CASSPLVANTGELFF. CDR3 bases: TGTGCCAGCAGCCCCCTTGTAGCGAACACCGGGGAGCTGTTTTTT.

This clone was detected many times. The chain combines TRBV19 with TRBJ2-2, with a tentative D call TRBD1 (5 bases). This CDR3 is built from 15 residues. Germline V gene data show CDR1 as LNHDA and CDR2 as SQIVND (reference sequence). Trimming removed 6 bases at V and 3 bases at J, with 14 bases between. CDR3: CASRDQGFDTGELFF. CDR3 sequence (DNA): TGTGCCAGTAGAGACCAGGGTTTTGACACCGGGGAGCTGTTTTTT.

V usage is TRBV7-9 and J usage is TRBJ2-3; D may be TRBD2 (6 bases). There are 15 residues in the CDR3. CDR1 SEHNR and CDR2 FQNEAQ come from the germline V gene (reference sequence). V was trimmed by 5 bases and J by 5 bases, leaving 17 bases between them. CDR3 bases: TGTGCCAGCAGCCCCGAAAGACTAGTTGTAGATACGCAGTATTTT. Protein sequence: CASSPERLVVDTQYF.

The chain carries TRBV5-6 and TRBJ1-1; 7 bases fit TRBD1. From germline, CDR1 is SGHDT and CDR2 YYEEEE. Unmatched junction bases numbered 5, after V lost 3 bases and J lost 3 bases. The CDR3 contains 14 residues. The CDR3 reads CASSSGTVYTEAFF. CDR3 DNA: TGTGCCAGCAGCTCCGGGACAGTCTACACTGAAGCTTTCTTT.

The chain uses TRBV6-6 and TRBJ2-7; 8 positions match TRBD2. CDR3 size: 14 residues. Germline V CDR1 and CDR2: MNHNY, SVGAGI (reference sequence). The V segment lost 4 bases and the J segment 7 bases; nucleotides outside the gene matches: 9. CDR3 region: CASSFPAGGDEQYF. The CDR3 DNA follows: TGTGCCAGCAGTTTCCCCGCGGGGGGTGATGAGCAGTACTTC.

This rearrangement joins TRBV27 to TRBJ2-3, with TRBD1 as a possible D gene (6 bases). The V gene's germline CDR1 is MNHEY and CDR2 SMNVEV (reference sequence). The germline V and J ends were trimmed by 4 bases and 1 base, with 12 bases remaining between them. The length of the CDR3 is 15 residues. CDR3 DNA sequence: TGTGCCAGCAGTTCCTTAGGGGGACGCACAGATACGCAGTATTTT. Its translation: CASSSLGGRTDTQYF.

The CDR3 DNA sequence: TGCGCCAGCAGCCAGGAGGACTATTCTTACGAGCAGTACTTC. Translating gives CASSQEDYSYEQYF. The rearrangement links TRBV4-3 to TRBJ2-7; D might be TRBD2 (6 bases). Trimming removed 3 bases from V and 4 bases from J, with 13 bases in between. CDR3 length: 14 amino acids. Germline values: CDR1 LGHNA, CDR2 YSLEER.

The chain employs TRBV15 and TRBJ2-3; D is unclear. CDR3 length: 18 residues. CDR1 is LNHNV, CDR2 YYDKDF, per germline (reference sequence). Trimming cost V 1 base and J 0 bases, with 17 bases left between them. The CDR3 reads CATSRVPPLSLSTDTQYF. Written as DNA, the CDR3 is TGTGCCACCAGCAGAGTCCCCCCCTTAAGCTTGAGCACAGATACGCAGTATTTT. Full variable domain (rest looked up from reference TRBV15 and TRBJ2-3): DAMVIQNPRYQVTQFGKPVTLSCSQTLNHNVMYWYQQKSSQAPKLLFHYYDKDFNNEADTPDNFQSRRPNTSFCFLDIRSPGLGDTAMYLCATSRVPPLSLSTDTQYFGPGTRLTVL.

The chain joins TRBV29-1 to TRBJ2-5; 7 positions match TRBD1. V was clipped by 2 bases and J by 5 bases; unmatched bases: 2. CDR3 length: 12 residues. Germline V gene lookup returns CDR1 SQVTM and CDR2 ANQGSEA. The CDR3 DNA reads as TGCAGCGTTGAACTGACAGGGGAGACCCAGTACTTC. Its protein is CSVELTGETQYF.